The clone carrying this T cell receptor beta chain came up once. Its specificity is unknown. This CDR3 contains 13 residues. Trimming left V 0 bases short and J 3 bases short, with 5 bases between. Germline V gene data show CDR1 as LNHNV and CDR2 as YYDKDF (reference sequence). Repertoires were generated with immunoSEQ multiplex PCR, while TCRdb's copy carries only in-frame clones and drops some. The table shows about half a million clones, with approximately 90% occurring only once. This sample is drawn from a study of Ad26.COV2.S vaccination and SARS-CoV-2 variants. Whole-study context: The donor participated in the COV1001 trial, in its Ad26.COV2.S arm.

Study-level points and caveats: Spike-specific TCR breadth was greater in vaccine than placebo recipients.

The treatment denotes: about 20 received Ad26.COV2.S at low or high dose, single or two shots; about 5 received placebo; per-sample allocation not given. Vaccine and placebo recipients were sampled on day 63 after the first injection. This sequence joins TRBV15 and TRBJ2-5, with TRBD2 as a possible D gene (5 bases). This receptor was identified in a person aged 18-60 years who received the Ad26.COV2.S COVID-19 vaccine or a placebo. The material was peripheral blood, obtained in a trial of Ad26.COV2.S vaccine versus placebo. CDR3 protein: CATSRDGKETQYF. As DNA, the CDR3 is TGTGCCACCAGCAGAGACGGGAAAGAGACCCAGTACTTC.